The 28 T cell receptor beta chains below were found in one sample sequenced in a study of cytotoxic CD8 clonotypes in ibrutinib-treated CLL. Profiling relied on immunoSEQ multiplex PCR, and the TCRdb table lists in-frame clones only, not all of them. The data hold approximately 320,000 clones, with approximately 67% observed a single time. The material was PBMCs, obtained after 36 months of ibrutinib treatment. Receptors were obtained from a human donor with chronic lymphocytic leukemia.

This clone was detected a few times. This chain uses TRBV9 with TRBJ2-2; D might be TRBD2 (6 bases). Germline lookup yields CDR1 SGDLS and CDR2 YYNGEE. Trimming pared 0 bases from V and 8 bases from J, leaving 11 bases between. The CDR3 is 14 residues long. CDR3 region: CASSVGLASGELFF. The CDR3 coding sequence is TGTGCCAGCAGCGTAGGGCTAGCGTCGGGGGAGCTGTTTTTT.

This chain connects TRBV5-4 to TRBJ2-7, with D perhaps matching TRBD1 or TRBD2 (5 bases each). Germline V gives CDR1 SGHNT, CDR2 YYREEE (reference sequence). The V and J ends lost 4 bases and 5 bases respectively, with 13 bases between them. The CDR3 has 13 amino acids. CDR3 in DNA: TGTGCCAGCAGCCCCGGTCGGGGACACGAGCAGTACTTC. Its protein is CASSPGRGHEQYF.

In this sample, this clone turned up once. The chain has TRBV19 and TRBJ2-5; D may be TRBD2 (6 bases). The length of the CDR3 is 14 residues. CDR1 LNHDA and CDR2 SQIVND come from the germline V gene (reference sequence). The V and J ends lost 4 bases and 0 bases respectively, with 9 bases between them. In nucleotides, the CDR3 is TGTGCCAGTAGTACCAGGACTAACCAAGAGACCCAGTACTTC. Protein product: CASSTRTNQETQYF.

CDR3 region: CASSTSQDLNTEAFF. The CDR3 coding sequence is TGTGCCAGCAGCACCTCCCAGGACCTGAACACTGAAGCTTTCTTT. The V and J genes are TRBV5-4 and TRBJ1-1; D gene uncertain. Germline CDR1 SGHNT, CDR2 YYREEE (reference sequence). There are 15 residues in the CDR3. Trimming left V 4 bases short and J 0 bases short, with 13 bases between.

This chain uses TRBV4-3 with TRBJ1-5, with D hard to call. Trimming took 0 bases from V and 2 from J, leaving 8 bases between them. The CDR3 consists of 15 residues. Germline V lookup: CDR1 LGHNA, CDR2 YSLEER. CDR3 DNA sequence: TGCGCCAGCAGCCAAGAGGGGAGGGGCAATCAGCCCCAGCATTTT. The encoded protein is CASSQEGRGNQPQHF.

The chain links TRBV7-9 to TRBJ2-7; 7 nucleotides line up with TRBD1. V gave up 5 bases and J gave up 1 base; unmatched junction bases: 8. This CDR3 region has 15 residues. Germline CDR1 SEHNR, CDR2 FQNEAQ (reference sequence). DNA for the CDR3: TGTGCCAGCAGCGTAATCGGGGACAGTTCCTACGAGCAGTACTTC. Residues: CASSVIGDSSYEQYF.

This clone was counted between two and nine times. The chain employs TRBV4-1 and TRBJ2-2, with 10 bases aligning to TRBD2. With 6 bases clipped from V and 5 bases from J, the junction kept 6 bases outside the gene matches. CDR1 is MGHRA and CDR2 is YSYEKL in the germline V gene. CDR3 size: 15 residues. The CDR3 loop reads CASSPLAGVTGELFF. CDR3 DNA sequence: TGCGCCAGCAGTCCCCTAGCGGGGGTAACCGGGGAGCTGTTTTTT.

This clone turned up a few times. The chain joins TRBV2 to TRBJ1-2; D may be TRBD1 (6 bases). The germline V and J ends were trimmed by 6 bases and 3 bases, with 17 bases remaining between them. Germline V gene lookup returns CDR1 SNHLY and CDR2 FYNNEI. The CDR3 extends over 15 amino acids. The CDR3 DNA follows: TGTGCCAGCAGGGGACCTCGGGGGGGCGACTATGGCTACACCTTC. Residues: CASRGPRGGDYGYTF.

The CDR3 DNA sequence: TGTGCCATCAGACGGGGAGACTCCTACGAGCAGTACTTC. Amino acids: CAIRRGDSYEQYF. The V and J genes are TRBV10-3 and TRBJ2-7; maybe TRBD2 (5 bases). V was shortened by 6 bases and J by 0 bases, with 9 bases between the two germline ends. The CDR3 is 13 amino acids. Per the germline V gene, CDR1 is ENHRY and CDR2 is SYGVKD.

This clone came up a few times. The rearrangement joins TRBV4-3 to TRBJ1-2; weak D call: TRBD1 (6 bases). Germline V CDR1 and CDR2: LGHNA, YSLEER. The V end was cut by 3 bases, the J end by 5 bases, with 13 bases between. The CDR3 loop spans 14 amino acids. The CDR3 DNA reads TGCGCCAGCAGCCAGCTACAGGGTAATTATGGCTACACCTTC. Translated: CASSQLQGNYGYTF.

The J gene is TRBJ1-4, the V gene TRBV2; D is uncertain. V shed 10 bases and J shed 7 bases, with 16 bases lying between them. CDR1 SNHLY and CDR2 FYNNEI come from the germline V gene. The CDR3 is made up of 13 amino acids. CDR3: CATQRFLAEKLFF. The CDR3 coding sequence is TGTGCCACCCAGAGGTTTTTAGCTGAAAAACTGTTTTTT.

In the case of this clone: Other DNA sequences in this specimen translate into the identical CDR3. The rearrangement joins TRBV18 to TRBJ1-2; 8 nucleotides line up with TRBD1. The CDR3 extends over 15 amino acids. CDR1 KGHSH and CDR2 LQKENI come from the germline V gene. Trimming took 2 bases from V and 2 from J; bases not matched to a gene: 4. The CDR3 nucleotides read TGTGCCAGCTCACCAGAGACAGGGGTCAACTATGGCTACACCTTC. It is translated as CASSPETGVNYGYTF.

The rearrangement links TRBV28 to TRBJ2-5; a weak D match, TRBD2 (6 bases). Germline V CDR1 and CDR2: MDHEN, SYDVKM. The CDR3 is 13 amino acids. Trimming took off 6 bases at V and 5 bases at J, with 13 bases between the two ends. The CDR3 here is CASRSGRGETQYF. For the CDR3, the DNA is TGTGCCAGCAGGTCCGGGAGAGGCGAGACCCAGTACTTC.

This clone has more than one count but fewer than ten. This chain links TRBV27 with TRBJ1-2; no firm D call. The CDR3 length is 11 residues. The germline CDR1 and CDR2 sequences are MNHEY and SMNVEV (reference sequence). Trimming removed 5 bases at V and 5 bases at J, with 6 bases between. The CDR3 DNA is TGTGCCAGCAGTCTAGGGTATGGCTACACCTTC. Its protein product is CASSLGYGYTF.

This clone was seen only a few times. The gene calls are TRBV25-1 and TRBJ2-5; D possibly corresponds to TRBD1 (5 bases). This CDR3 spans 14 amino acids. V was shortened by 4 bases and J by 5 bases, with 14 bases between the two germline ends. The germline CDR1 and CDR2 sequences are MGHDK and SYGVNS. This chain's CDR3 is CASSGQLVWETQYF. In nucleotides, the CDR3 is TGTGCCAGCAGTGGACAGCTCGTCTGGGAGACCCAGTACTTC.

The chain employs TRBV28 and TRBJ1-1, with TRBD1 identical over 7 bases. The CDR3 totals 12 residues. Per the germline V gene, CDR1 is MDHEN and CDR2 is SYDVKM. Trimming removed 8 bases from V and 3 bases from J; junction bases left unmatched: 3. The CDR3 bases are TGTGCCAGCTACGACAGGGACACTGAAGCTTTCTTT. As protein: CASYDRDTEAFF.

This clone has only a few counts. The V and J genes are TRBV9 and TRBJ2-5; unclear D gene. The V and J ends lost 2 bases and 2 bases respectively, with 10 bases between them. The germline V gene has CDR1 SGDLS and CDR2 YYNGEE. CDR3 length equals 14 residues. In nucleotides, the CDR3 is TGTGCCAGCAGCGTTGGGTGGCGACAAGAGACCCAGTACTTC. Translated, it gives CASSVGWRQETQYF. The variable domain in full, with the rest retrieved from reference TRBV9 and TRBJ2-5, is DSGVTQTPKHLITATGQRVTLRCSPRSGDLSVYWYQQSLDQGLQFLIQYYNGEERAKGNILERFSAQQFPDLHSELNLSSLELGDSALYFCASSVGWRQETQYFGPGTRLLVL.

The gene calls are TRBV28 and TRBJ2-7; unclear D gene. CDR1 is MDHEN and CDR2 is SYDVKM in the germline V gene. This CDR3 comprises 13 residues. Trimming removed 2 bases at V and 8 bases at J, with 13 bases between. The CDR3 region has the DNA TGTGCCAGCAGTTTAGAACCCTTAGGAAAGCAGTACTTC. Translated, it gives CASSLEPLGKQYF. The whole variable domain, filled in from reference TRBV28 and TRBJ2-7, reads DVKVTQSSRYLVKRTGEKVFLECVQDMDHENMFWYRQDPGLGLRLIYFSYDVKMKEKGDIPEGYSVSREKKERFSLILESASTNQTSMYLCASSLEPLGKQYFGPGTRLTVT.

This chain joins TRBV19 and TRBJ1-1; maybe TRBD1 (5 bases). Trimming removed 4 bases from V and 4 bases from J, with 16 bases in between. Germline CDR1 LNHDA, CDR2 SQIVND (reference sequence). This CDR3 is 15 amino acids long. CDR3 in amino acids: CASSTETHRGTEAFF. In nucleotides, the CDR3 is TGTGCCAGTAGTACCGAGACCCATAGGGGCACTGAAGCTTTCTTT.

The chain joins TRBV11-3 to TRBJ1-6; D is unresolved. V lost 5 bases and J lost 7, with 9 bases in between. CDR3 length: 13 residues. The germline CDR1 and CDR2 sequences are SGHNT and YENEEA. The CDR3: CASSGNRNSPLHF. The CDR3 DNA sequence: TGTGCCAGCAGCGGGAACAGAAATTCACCCCTCCACTTT.

Only a few counts were recorded for this clone. The chain joins TRBV18 to TRBJ2-6; no reliable D call. V was clipped by 3 bases and J by 0 bases, with 9 bases between them. Germline lookup yields CDR1 KGHSH and CDR2 LQKENI. The CDR3 has 16 residues. CDR3 amino acids: CASSPQTGSGANVLTF. DNA of the CDR3: TGTGCCAGCTCACCCCAGACCGGCTCTGGGGCCAACGTCCTGACTTTC. The full variable domain, its missing parts supplied by reference TRBV18 and TRBJ2-6, is NAGVMQNPRHLVRRRGQEARLRCSPMKGHSHVYWYRQLPEEGLKFMVYLQKENIIDESGMPKERFSAEFPKEGPSILRIQQVVRGDSAAYFCASSPQTGSGANVLTFGAGSRLTVL.

This rearrangement joins TRBV11-1 to TRBJ2-3, with TRBD2 identical over 14 bases. The junction had 9 bases not matched to a gene; V was cut back by 4 bases and J by 6 bases. Germline V gene sequence: CDR1 SGHAT, CDR2 FQDESV (reference sequence). This CDR3 spans 17 amino acids. The CDR3 here is CASSWGLAGALGDTQYF. The DNA of the CDR3 is TGTGCCAGCAGCTGGGGACTAGCGGGGGCCCTCGGGGATACGCAGTATTTT. Full variable domain (remainder filled in from reference TRBV11-1 and TRBJ2-3): EAEVAQSPRYKITEKSQAVAFWCDPISGHATLYWYRQILGQGPELLVQFQDESVVDDSQLPKDRFSAERLKGVDSTLKIQPAELGDSAMYLCASSWGLAGALGDTQYFGPGTRLTVL.

The chain has TRBV4-2 and TRBJ2-3; 7 nucleotides agree with TRBD2. J gave up 0 bases and V 8 bases, and 5 bases lay outside the gene matches. From germline, CDR1 is LGHNA and CDR2 YNFKEQ. CDR3 length equals 14 residues. This CDR3 reads CASSGTTSTDTQYF. The CDR3 DNA follows: TGTGCCAGCTCCGGGACTACAAGCACAGATACGCAGTATTTT.

This chain joins TRBV6-5 and TRBJ2-1; D possibly uses TRBD1 or TRBD2 (6 bases each). The length of the CDR3 is 14 residues. Trimming cost V 2 bases and J 7 bases, with 12 bases left between them. Germline V gene lookup returns CDR1 MNHEY and CDR2 SVGAGI. CDR3 nucleotides: TGTGCCAGCAGTTACGGGTTAGGGGGGAATGAGCAGTTCTTC. This encodes CASSYGLGGNEQFF.

The rearrangement joins TRBV25-1 to TRBJ1-1; D not certain. The CDR3 runs 12 residues. With 3 bases removed from V and 8 bases from J, the gap between germline ends came to 10 bases. CDR1 and CDR2 from the germline V gene are MGHDK and SYGVNS. Here the CDR3 reads CASSDGGSEAFF. CDR3 bases: TGTGCCAGCAGTGATGGAGGATCCGAAGCTTTCTTT.

The chain is built from TRBV5-1 and TRBJ2-2, with D perhaps given as TRBD1 or TRBD2 (5 bases each). This CDR3 comprises 15 residues. The germline V gene has CDR1 SGHRS and CDR2 YFSETQ. Trimming took off 4 bases at V and 4 bases at J, with 14 bases between the two ends. This CDR3 is CASSLPGRSTGELFF. In DNA form, the CDR3 reads TGCGCCAGCAGCCTGCCGGGACGGTCCACCGGGGAGCTGTTTTTT.

The rearrangement joins TRBV5-1 to TRBJ2-7; 11 positions agree with TRBD1. In germline, CDR1 is SGHRS, CDR2 YFSETQ. The CDR3 totals 14 residues. V lost 4 bases to trimming and J lost 6 bases; unmatched junction nucleotides: 6. The CDR3 DNA reads TGCGCCAGCAGCGGACAGGGGGCGCCAGGCGAGCAGTACTTC. Protein product: CASSGQGAPGEQYF. Complete variable domain (other parts from reference TRBV5-1 and TRBJ2-7): KAGVTQTPRYLIKTRGQQVTLSCSPISGHRSVSWYQQTPGQGLQFLFEYFSETQRNKGNFPGRFSGRQFSNSRSEMNVSTLELGDSALYLCASSGQGAPGEQYFGPGTRLTVT.

V is TRBV6-5 and J is TRBJ2-7; 10 bases are a match to TRBD2. The V gene end was trimmed by 2 bases and the J gene end by 2 bases; junction bases not matched to a gene: 6. In germline, CDR1 is MNHEY, CDR2 SVGAGI. The CDR3 is 16 amino acids. The CDR3 sequence is CASSYGGLAVTYEQYF. CDR3 coding DNA: TGTGCCAGCAGTTACGGCGGACTAGCGGTAACCTACGAGCAGTACTTC.